The sequence of this T cell receptor (beta chain) was determined in a study of blood T cell repertoires in COVID-19. Study summary: Samples of COVID-19 (acute and convalescent) were obtained from the United States, Italy and Spain.

Per the germline V gene, CDR1 is SGHVS and CDR2 is FNYEAQ. This CDR3 is built from 17 residues. V was clipped by 3 bases and J by 2 bases; unmatched bases: 12. The protocol was immunoSEQ multiplex PCR, while the TCRdb copy is restricted to in-frame clones and leaves out a portion. The data show roughly 21,000 clones, around 88% seen once. The chain recombines TRBV7-6 with TRBJ1-1; 7 positions agree with TRBD1. The sequence was collected from a man aged 70 or older with active COVID-19. The sequenced sample was peripheral blood. The CDR3 nucleotides are TGTGCCAGCAGCTTGGGGATCAAGACAGGGCCAAACACTGAAGCTTTCTTT. Its protein is CASSLGIKTGPNTEAFF.